The 18 T cell receptor beta chains listed next were all sequenced from one sample in a study of blood T cell repertoires in COVID-19. Sequencing was performed with immunoSEQ multiplex PCR; in TCRdb, only in-frame clones are kept and a portion is missing. This sample carries around 250,000 clones, around 86% of them seen once, and the ten largest clones take roughly an eighth. Sequencing used peripheral blood. These receptors all come from a man older than 75 with acute or convalescent COVID-19.

This sequence joins TRBV11-2 and TRBJ2-3; 9 bases match TRBD2. The V gene end was trimmed by 8 bases and the J gene end by 7 bases; junction bases not matched to a gene: 7. Germline V CDR1 and CDR2: SGHAT, FQNNGV. This CDR3 is built from 13 residues. CDR3 bases: TGTGCCAGCCGGCGGGAGGGCCTGTATACGCAGTATTTT. Translated: CASRREGLYTQYF.

This chain connects TRBV7-2 to TRBJ1-5; D is unclear. CDR3 length equals 13 residues. The ends were cut back, 4 bases at V and 6 bases at J, with 10 bases in the middle. Germline V lookup: CDR1 SGHTA, CDR2 FQGNSA. CDR3 residues: CASSSIESQPQHF. The CDR3 nucleotides are TGTGCCAGCAGCTCGATTGAGAGTCAGCCCCAGCATTTT.

This chain links TRBV7-3 with TRBJ2-5; 8 bases line up with TRBD2. The CDR3 runs to 19 residues. Trimming took 2 bases from V and 2 from J; bases not matched to a gene: 16. CDR1 is SGHTA and CDR2 is FQGTGA in the germline V gene. The CDR3 spells CASSLGASGQASRQETQYF. DNA for the CDR3: TGTGCCAGCAGCTTAGGGGCTAGCGGGCAGGCATCGAGGCAAGAGACCCAGTACTTC.

The CDR3 DNA reads TGTGCCAGCGGCCCCGGGACAGGGGAACGTGGCTACACCTTC. This translates into CASGPGTGERGYTF. This chain uses TRBV11-1 with TRBJ1-2; the match to TRBD1 covers 10 bases. V shed 8 bases and J 7 bases; nucleotides not matched to a gene: 10. This CDR3 spans 14 amino acids. Looked up from germline, CDR1 is SGHAT and CDR2 is FQDESV (reference sequence).

This clone was detected once. The V gene is TRBV2, the J gene TRBJ2-2; D call uncertain. Germline lookup yields CDR1 SNHLY and CDR2 FYNNEI. There are 13 residues in the CDR3. Trimming took off 5 bases at V and 4 bases at J, with 8 bases between the two ends. CDR3 coding DNA: TGTGCCAGCAGTTCCCGACTCACCGGGGAGCTGTTTTTT. This gives the protein CASSSRLTGELFF.

CDR3 loop: CASSPGTGDTEAFF. The CDR3, as DNA: TGTGCCAGCTCACCGGGGACAGGGGACACTGAAGCTTTCTTT. The J gene is TRBJ1-1, the V gene TRBV18; 10 bases are shared with TRBD1. The CDR3 sequence is 14 residues long. The junction had 1 base not matched to a gene; V was cut back by 3 bases and J by 3 bases. Germline loops: CDR1 KGHSH, CDR2 LQKENI.

The chain employs TRBV9 and TRBJ2-5, with D possibly matching TRBD2 (5 bases). The germline gives CDR1 SGDLS, CDR2 YYNGEE. Trimming stripped 0 bases from V and 5 bases from J, with 11 bases between. This CDR3 contains 14 residues. The CDR3 DNA is TGTGCCAGCAGCGTAGGTGAGGGTCGGGAGACCCAGTACTTC. Translated: CASSVGEGRETQYF.

Comments on this clone: Different DNA sequences within this sample yield the same CDR3. The chain joins TRBV12-3 or TRBV12-4 to TRBJ1-2; TRBD1 agrees at 7 bases. With V trimmed by 3 bases and J by 2 bases, 0 bases remained unmatched. This CDR3 has 13 residues. CDR3 in amino acids: CASSLGQNYGYTF. CDR3 DNA sequence: TGTGCCAGCAGTTTGGGACAGAACTATGGCTACACCTTC.

The genes are TRBV11-3 and TRBJ1-5, with a tentative D call TRBD1 (5 bases). CDR3 length equals 17 residues. The germline V and J ends were trimmed by 1 base and 2 bases, with 15 bases remaining between them. CDR1 SGHNT and CDR2 YENEEA come from the germline V gene. The CDR3 DNA follows: TGTGCCAGCAGCTTAGGGACCAGGGTTGTAGGCAATCAGCCCCAGCATTTT. Protein product: CASSLGTRVVGNQPQHF.

This clone was seen more than once but under ten times. This chain links TRBV6-5 with TRBJ2-3, with TRBD1 matching over 7 bases. V lost 6 bases to trimming and J lost 2 bases; unmatched junction nucleotides: 5. Germline V gene sequence: CDR1 MNHEY, CDR2 SVGAGI. The CDR3 totals 14 residues. The CDR3 bases are TGTGCCAGCAGCGGACAGGCCAACACAGATACGCAGTATTTT. It is translated as CASSGQANTDTQYF.

The chain is built from TRBV21-1 and TRBJ1-2. TRBV21-1 is shown as a pseudogene. This CDR3 spans 12 amino acids. CDR3 loop: CASSKARQGYTF. CDR3 DNA: TGTGCCAGCAGCAAAGCGAGGCAGGGCTACACCTTC.

The rearrangement joins TRBV19 to TRBJ1-5; D is unclear. Trimming removed 4 bases at V and 5 bases at J, with 18 bases between. The CDR3 is 16 amino acids. Germline V gives CDR1 LNHDA, CDR2 SQIVND (reference sequence). CDR3 in DNA: TGTGCCAGTAGTACACTTAGTAAGGGAGGCCATCAGCCCCAGCATTTT. This codes for CASSTLSKGGHQPQHF.

V usage is TRBV4-2 and J usage is TRBJ2-5; 12 bases line up with TRBD2. This CDR3 contains 18 residues. V shed 1 base, J shed 2 bases, and the junction held 8 bases outside the gene matches. The germline CDR1 and CDR2 sequences are LGHNA and YNFKEQ. This CDR3 reads CASSQALAGGPNQETQYF. CDR3 sequence (DNA): TGTGCCAGCAGCCAAGCCCTAGCGGGGGGGCCAAATCAAGAGACCCAGTACTTC.

The rearrangement links TRBV2 to TRBJ1-2; 12 nucleotides agree with TRBD1. From germline, CDR1 is SNHLY and CDR2 FYNNEI. This CDR3 is built from 13 residues. The junction had 4 bases not matched to a gene; V was cut back by 8 bases and J by 6 bases. The CDR3 DNA follows: TGTGCCAGCGGGACAGGGGGCTTTGATGGCTACACCTTC. Translated: CASGTGGFDGYTF.

This sequence joins TRBV4-1 and TRBJ2-5, with D perhaps TRBD2 (7 bases). V was clipped by 2 bases and J by 3 bases, with 16 bases between them. The length of the CDR3 is 16 residues. CDR1 and CDR2 (germline): MGHRA, YSYEKL. The CDR3 here is CASSQSGGGNKETQYF. The CDR3 region has the DNA TGCGCCAGCAGCCAATCTGGCGGGGGCAATAAAGAGACCCAGTACTTC.

The table lists this clone with a count of one. The J gene is TRBJ1-1, the V gene TRBV3-1 (or the pseudogene TRBV3-2), with a possible D match to TRBD1 (5 bases). The CDR3 is 15 amino acids. V was shortened by 1 base and J by 7 bases, with 16 bases between the two germline ends. Per the germline V gene, CDR1 is LGHDT and CDR2 is YNNKEL (reference sequence). The CDR3 sequence is CASSQARQGRGEAFF. CDR3 in DNA: TGTGCCAGCAGCCAAGCGCGGCAGGGCCGAGGTGAAGCTTTCTTT.

The chain uses TRBV4-1 and TRBJ1-4; D gene unclear. This CDR3 comprises 15 residues. CDR1 is MGHRA and CDR2 is YSYEKL in the germline V gene. V was cut by 1 base and J by 0 bases, with 6 bases left in between. The CDR3 sequence is CASSQAPTTNEKLFF. The CDR3 DNA reads TGCGCCAGCAGCCAAGCGCCTACAACTAATGAAAAACTGTTTTTT.

The chain has TRBV6-2 or TRBV6-3 and TRBJ1-1; a possible D gene is TRBD1 (5 bases). This CDR3 has 14 residues. CDR1 MNHEY and CDR2 SVGEGT come from the germline V gene. V lost 5 bases, J lost 4 bases, and 14 bases lay in between. The CDR3 reads CASSRSRVGTEAFF. The CDR3 DNA reads as TGTGCCAGCAGTCGATCCAGGGTAGGCACTGAAGCTTTCTTT.